Below are 13 T cell receptor beta chains sequenced from a single sample in a study of Ad26.COV2.S vaccination and SARS-CoV-2 variants. The method was immunoSEQ multiplex PCR; TCRdb's version includes in-frame clones alone and lacks a portion of them. Of almost 400,000 clones in the sample, approximately 89% were seen once. Treatment meaning: around 19 received Ad26.COV2.S at low or high dose, single or two shots; 5 received placebo; per-sample allocation not given. Samples analyzed were those drawn on day 63 after the first vaccine or placebo injection. The sample in question was peripheral blood, obtained in a trial of Ad26.COV2.S vaccine versus placebo. These receptors all come from a person aged 18-65 years who received the Ad26.COV2.S COVID-19 vaccine or a placebo.

The rearrangement joins TRBV4-3 to TRBJ1-2; D is undetermined. This CDR3 spans 13 amino acids. From germline, CDR1 is LGHNA and CDR2 YSLEER. With 0 bases removed from V and 4 bases from J, the gap between germline ends came to 6 bases. CDR3 sequence: CASSQDKGYGYTF. CDR3 bases: TGCGCCAGCAGCCAAGATAAGGGCTATGGCTACACCTTC.

This clone was detected once. The J gene is TRBJ2-2, the V gene TRBV30; a weak D match, TRBD1 (5 bases). Between the trimmed V and J ends, which lost 5 bases and 5 bases, there was a span of 12 bases. The CDR3 is made up of 13 amino acids. The V gene's germline CDR1 is GTSNPN and CDR2 SVGIG (reference sequence). Written as DNA, the CDR3 is TGTGCCTGGGCGGCAGGGTGGACCGGGGAGCTGTTTTTT. Its protein is CAWAAGWTGELFF.

This chain links TRBV6-4 with TRBJ1-2; D unresolved. V dropped 3 bases and J dropped 7 bases, with 15 bases sitting between them. The germline V gene has CDR1 MRHNA and CDR2 SNTAGT. The CDR3 contains 14 residues. CDR3 DNA: TGTGCCAGCAGTGAAGCACCCGGAGACCCTGGCTACACCTTC. It encodes CASSEAPGDPGYTF.

V usage is TRBV30 and J usage is TRBJ2-5, with a possible D match to TRBD2 (6 bases). The CDR3 consists of 12 residues. V lost 1 base and J 5 bases, leaving 8 bases between the germline ends. Germline V gene lookup returns CDR1 GTSNPN and CDR2 SVGIG (reference sequence). The CDR3 loop is CAWSGLGETQYF. CDR3 bases: TGTGCCTGGAGTGGACTAGGGGAGACCCAGTACTTC.

V gene TRBV5-8 combines with J gene TRBJ2-7, with D possibly matching TRBD2 (6 bases). Trimming cost V 1 base and J 3 bases, with 11 bases left between them. From germline, CDR1 is SGHTS and CDR2 YDEGEE. The CDR3 spans 14 residues. The CDR3 is CASSLWAGIYEQYF. The CDR3 bases are TGTGCCAGCAGCTTGTGGGCGGGGATCTACGAGCAGTACTTC.

This rearrangement joins TRBV7-9 to TRBJ2-5; 7 nucleotides match TRBD2. The CDR3 contains 14 residues. Trimming took 5 bases from V and 2 from J; bases not matched to a gene: 5. In germline, CDR1 is SEHNR, CDR2 FQNEAQ (reference sequence). The CDR3 DNA sequence: TGTGCCAGCAGCATTACTAGCGTACAAGAGACCCAGTACTTC. This codes for CASSITSVQETQYF.

V usage is TRBV3-1 (or the pseudogene TRBV3-2) and J usage is TRBJ2-1; 12 positions match TRBD1. The germline gives CDR1 LGHDT, CDR2 YNNKEL (reference sequence). CDR3 length: 17 residues. Losses at the gene ends were 0 bases for V and 4 bases for J; bases not matched to a gene: 4. In nucleotides, the CDR3 is TGTGCCAGCAGCCAAGATCGGGGACAGGGGGCTTACAATGAGCAGTTCTTC. Its translation: CASSQDRGQGAYNEQFF.

Comment on this clone: Additional DNA sequences in this sample encode the identical CDR3. The gene calls are TRBV19 and TRBJ2-3; the match to TRBD1 covers 9 bases. This CDR3 has 15 residues. V trimming: 5 bases; J trimming: 3 bases; junction bases outside the gene matches: 6. Germline V CDR1 and CDR2: LNHDA, SQIVND (reference sequence). The CDR3 sequence: CASSSGQGRTDTQYF. In nucleotides, the CDR3 is TGTGCCAGTAGTTCGGGACAGGGAAGGACAGATACGCAGTATTTT.

The chain joins TRBV18 to TRBJ2-7; D ambiguous. CDR3 size: 14 residues. The V end lost 6 bases, the J end lost 4 bases, and 16 bases lay between the germline ends. Germline CDR1 KGHSH, CDR2 LQKENI. The CDR3 DNA reads TGTGCCAGCTCCCGTCCGGGCGGAGCGTACGAGCAGTACTTC. Its protein product is CASSRPGGAYEQYF.

For this clone: At the DNA level, this CDR3 is encoded by other sequences in the same sample as well. The chain links TRBV4-1 to TRBJ2-3, with D hard to call. The CDR3 is 12 amino acids. Germline V lookup: CDR1 MGHRA, CDR2 YSYEKL. V lost 1 base and J lost 4, with 3 bases in between. In DNA, the CDR3 is TGCGCCAGCAGCCAAGTATCAGATACGCAGTATTTT. Encoded protein: CASSQVSDTQYF.

This clone was observed a few times. The chain links TRBV14 to TRBJ1-2; 7 bases line up with TRBD1. CDR1 SGHDN and CDR2 FVKESK come from the germline V gene. V shed 4 bases and J 5 bases; nucleotides not matched to a gene: 13. The CDR3 totals 16 residues. The CDR3 loop is CASSLIGTELKYGYTF. In DNA, the CDR3 is TGTGCCAGCAGCCTAATTGGGACAGAACTAAAATATGGCTACACCTTC. The variable domain in full, completed from reference TRBV14 and TRBJ1-2, reads EAGVTQFPSHSVIEKGQTVTLRCDPISGHDNLYWYRRVMGKEIKFLLHFVKESKQDESGMPNNRFLAERTGGTYSTLKVQPAELEDSGVYFCASSLIGTELKYGYTFGSGTRLTVV.

The chain couples TRBV7-9 to TRBJ2-5; D not certain. Germline assignment: CDR1 SEHNR and CDR2 FQNEAQ (reference sequence). The CDR3 consists of 17 residues. Trimming removed 5 bases at V and 5 bases at J, with 24 bases between. CDR3 in DNA: TGTGCCAGCAGCGGAGACATACGGAAAGCCTTGGGGGAGACCCAGTACTTC. Its protein product is CASSGDIRKALGETQYF.

The gene calls are TRBV11-3 and TRBJ2-5; the match to TRBD1 covers 8 bases. Germline-derived CDR1 and CDR2 are SGHNT and YENEEA. This CDR3 is built from 17 residues. V shed 5 bases, J shed 2 bases, and the junction held 13 bases outside the gene matches. The CDR3 is CASSHPHGGTGQETQYF. CDR3 in DNA: TGTGCCAGCAGCCATCCCCACGGAGGGACAGGACAAGAGACCCAGTACTTC. Full variable domain (remainder filled in from reference TRBV11-3 and TRBJ2-5): EAGVVQSPRYKIIEKKQPVAFWCNPISGHNTLYWYLQNLGQGPELLIRYENEEAVDDSQLPKDRFSAERLKGVDSTLKIQPAELGDSAVYLCASSHPHGGTGQETQYFGPGTRLLVL.